The T cell receptor (beta chain) under discussion was sequenced for a study of blood T cell repertoires in COVID-19. In the study overall: Acute-phase and convalescent COVID-19 samples originated in the United States, Italy and Spain.

This CDR3 spans 20 amino acids. V lost 5 bases, J lost 5 bases, and 20 bases stayed unmatched. Germline loops: CDR1 SGHTA, CDR2 FQGTGA. Sequenced by immunoSEQ multiplex PCR; TCRdb stores in-frame clones only, minus some. Of approximately 200,000 clones listed, 82% are singletons. This TCR derives from a human donor with acute or convalescent COVID-19. The donor label of this sample is uncertain. Input material: peripheral blood. The rearrangement uses TRBV7-3 and TRBJ2-2; TRBD1 matches at 10 bases. This CDR3 reads CASSLAPRPGTGAGTGELFF. Here the CDR3 DNA reads TGTGCCAGCAGCCTCGCCCCCCGTCCCGGGACAGGGGCGGGGACCGGGGAGCTGTTTTTT. Together with reference TRBV7-3 and TRBJ2-2, the CDR3 gives the full variable domain: GAGVSQTPSNKVTEKGKYVELRCDPISGHTALYWYRQSLGQGPEFLIYFQGTGAADDSGLPNDRFFAVRPEGSVSTLKIQRTERGDSAVYLCASSLAPRPGTGAGTGELFFGEGSRLTVL.